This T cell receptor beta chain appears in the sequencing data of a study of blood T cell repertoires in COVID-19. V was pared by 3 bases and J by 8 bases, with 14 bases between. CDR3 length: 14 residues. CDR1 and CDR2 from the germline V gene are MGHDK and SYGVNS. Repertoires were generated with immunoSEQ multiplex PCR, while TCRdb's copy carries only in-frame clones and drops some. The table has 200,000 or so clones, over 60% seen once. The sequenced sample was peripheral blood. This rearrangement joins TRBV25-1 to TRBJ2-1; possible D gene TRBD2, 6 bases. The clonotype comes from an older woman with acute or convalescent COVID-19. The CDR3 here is CASSDVGSSDEQFF. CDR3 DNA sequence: TGTGCCAGCAGTGACGTCGGGAGTAGTGATGAGCAGTTCTTC.